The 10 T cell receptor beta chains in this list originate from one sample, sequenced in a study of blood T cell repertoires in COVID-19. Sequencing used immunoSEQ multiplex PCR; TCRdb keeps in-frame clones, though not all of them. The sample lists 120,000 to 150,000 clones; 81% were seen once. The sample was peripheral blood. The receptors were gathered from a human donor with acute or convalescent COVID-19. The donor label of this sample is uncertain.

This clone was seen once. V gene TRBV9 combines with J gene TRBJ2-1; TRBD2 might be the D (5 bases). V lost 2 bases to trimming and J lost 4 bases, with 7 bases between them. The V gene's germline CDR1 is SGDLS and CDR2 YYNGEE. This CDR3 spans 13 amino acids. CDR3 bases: TGTGCCAGCAGCGTTTTAGCGTACAATGAGCAGTTCTTC. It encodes CASSVLAYNEQFF.

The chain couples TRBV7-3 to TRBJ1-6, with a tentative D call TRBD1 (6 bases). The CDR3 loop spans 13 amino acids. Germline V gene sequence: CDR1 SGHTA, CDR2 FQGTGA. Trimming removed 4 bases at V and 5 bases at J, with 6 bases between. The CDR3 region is CASSYRDNSPLHF. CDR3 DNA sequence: TGTGCCAGCAGCTACAGGGATAATTCACCCCTCCACTTT.

In DNA, the CDR3 is TGTGCCAGTACCAACAGGGATAGCAATCAGCCCCAGCATTTT. It translates to CASTNRDSNQPQHF. This chain joins TRBV19 and TRBJ1-5, with D possibly matching TRBD1 (6 bases). In germline, CDR1 is LNHDA, CDR2 SQIVND (reference sequence). The V gene lost 7 bases and the J gene lost 0 bases, with 10 bases spanning the gap. The CDR3 loop spans 14 amino acids.

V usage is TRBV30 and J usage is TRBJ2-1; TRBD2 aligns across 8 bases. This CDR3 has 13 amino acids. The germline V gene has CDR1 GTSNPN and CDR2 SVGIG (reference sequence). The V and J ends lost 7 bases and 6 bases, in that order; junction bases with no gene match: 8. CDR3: CAFEAGARNEQFF. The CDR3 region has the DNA TGTGCCTTTGAAGCGGGGGCCCGCAATGAGCAGTTCTTC.

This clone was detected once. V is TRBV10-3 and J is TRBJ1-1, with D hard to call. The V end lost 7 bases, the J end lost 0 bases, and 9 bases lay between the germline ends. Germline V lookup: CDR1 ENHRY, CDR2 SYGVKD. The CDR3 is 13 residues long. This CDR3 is CAITVGVNTEAFF. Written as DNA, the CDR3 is TGTGCCATCACCGTCGGAGTGAACACTGAAGCTTTCTTT.

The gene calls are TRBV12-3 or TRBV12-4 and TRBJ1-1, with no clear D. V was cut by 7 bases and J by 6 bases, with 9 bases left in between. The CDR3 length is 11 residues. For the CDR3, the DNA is TGTGCCAGCACCCTGGGCCCTGAAGCTTTCTTT. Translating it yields CASTLGPEAFF.

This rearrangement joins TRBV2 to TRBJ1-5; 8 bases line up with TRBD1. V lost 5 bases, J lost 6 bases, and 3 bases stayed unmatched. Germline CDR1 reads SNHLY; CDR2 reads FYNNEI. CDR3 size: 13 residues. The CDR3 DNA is TGTGCCAGCAGTTCTGACAGGGGTCAGCCCCAGCATTTT. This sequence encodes CASSSDRGQPQHF. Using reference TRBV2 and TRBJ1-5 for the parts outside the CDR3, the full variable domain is EPEVTQTPSHQVTQMGQEVILRCVPISNHLYFYWYRQILGQKVEFLVSFYNNEISEKSEIFDDQFSVERPDGSNFTLKIRSTKLEDSAMYFCASSSDRGQPQHFGDGTRLSIL.

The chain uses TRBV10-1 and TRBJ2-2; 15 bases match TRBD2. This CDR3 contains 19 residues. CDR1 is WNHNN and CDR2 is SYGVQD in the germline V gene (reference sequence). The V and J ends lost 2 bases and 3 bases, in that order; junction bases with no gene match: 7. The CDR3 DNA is TGCGCCAGCAGTGAGGGACTAGCGGGGGGGCCTGCGGACACCGGGGAGCTGTTTTTT. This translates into CASSEGLAGGPADTGELFF.

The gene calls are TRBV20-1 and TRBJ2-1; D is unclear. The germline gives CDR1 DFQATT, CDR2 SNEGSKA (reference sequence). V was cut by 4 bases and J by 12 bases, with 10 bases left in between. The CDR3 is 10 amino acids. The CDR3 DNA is TGCAGTGCTACCACCCTCGGGCAGTTCTTC. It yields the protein CSATTLGQFF.

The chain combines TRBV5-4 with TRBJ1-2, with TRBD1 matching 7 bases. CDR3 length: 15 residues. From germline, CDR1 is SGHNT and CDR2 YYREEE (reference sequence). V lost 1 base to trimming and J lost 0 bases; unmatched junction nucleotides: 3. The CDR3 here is CASSLTGDPNYGYTF. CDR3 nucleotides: TGTGCCAGCAGCTTGACAGGGGACCCTAACTATGGCTACACCTTC.